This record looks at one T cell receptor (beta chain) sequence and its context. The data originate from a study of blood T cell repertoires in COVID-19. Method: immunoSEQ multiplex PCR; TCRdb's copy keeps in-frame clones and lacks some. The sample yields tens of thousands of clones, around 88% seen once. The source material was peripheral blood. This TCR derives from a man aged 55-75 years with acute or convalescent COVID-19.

The CDR3 here is CASSWSLDEQFF. CDR3 nucleotides: TGTGCCAGCAGCTGGTCCTTAGATGAGCAGTTCTTC. The chain uses TRBV5-5 and TRBJ2-1; no clear D. This CDR3 region has 12 residues. Trimming pared 3 bases from V and 8 bases from J, leaving 9 bases between. Looked up from germline, CDR1 is SGHKS and CDR2 is YYEKEE (reference sequence).